This T cell receptor (beta chain) was found in a study of blood T cell repertoires in COVID-19. Whole-study context: Donors in the United States, Italy and Spain gave samples during acute or convalescent COVID-19. The cDNA or gDNA used as material had been derived from T cells, B-cell-depleted T cells, or PBMCs.

Authors' methods: Scientists estimated how many nucleated cells there were by amplifying reference gene primers. TCRdb's copy holds only in-frame clones and misses some; the assay was immunoSEQ multiplex PCR. V, J and clone size are those of that table, while D and trimming were read from the DNA. The table includes over 150,000 clones, roughly 81% detected once. This clone was seen only a few times. Sequencing was carried out using peripheral blood. This sequence originates from a woman older than 75 with COVID-19, enrolled during active disease.

CDR3 nucleotide sequence: TGTGCCAGCAGTCCTAGGCTAGGCACCTCCTACGAGCAGTACTTC. Its protein is CASSPRLGTSYEQYF. The chain recombines TRBV6-5 with TRBJ2-7; D remains unclear. This CDR3 spans 15 amino acids. Germline loops: CDR1 MNHEY, CDR2 SVGAGI. The V end was cut by 5 bases, the J end by 0 bases, with 14 bases between.